This T cell receptor beta chain was found in a study of cytomegalovirus exposure and HLA in healthy donors. Study findings and constraints: Segments of the TCR beta V type were, in most cases, productive about 87% or about 30% of the time in an earlier analysis. It was shown in a later analysis that HLA-associated TCR beta chains were more clonally expanded than other, equally common chains.

The CDR3 sequence is 13 residues long. The germline gives CDR1 KGHSH, CDR2 LQKENI. Trimming cost V 2 bases and J 7 bases, with 9 bases left between them. Worth noting for this clone: What it binds is not known.

PCR used 60 Vbeta primers and 13 Jbeta primers. The method was immunoSEQ multiplex PCR; TCRdb's version includes in-frame clones alone and lacks a portion of them. The table lists 170,000 or so clones, more than 70% of them singletons. The TCR comes from a male donor in good health and CMV-seropositive. The sample consisted of PBMCs. This chain connects TRBV18 to TRBJ1-5, with a tentative D call TRBD1 (5 bases). CDR3 coding DNA: TGTGCCAGCTCACCAGGGGGGGGACAGCCCCAGCATTTT. Translating it yields CASSPGGGQPQHF.